The 29 T cell receptor beta chains in this list originate from one sample, sequenced in a study of regulatory T cells in long-lasting Graves disease. The authors built TCR beta libraries using iRepertoire HTBI primers and Arm-PCR of CDR3 regions. TCRdb called the multiplex PCR reads again in MiXCR, with one record for every CDR3 protein. This sample has fewer than 400,000 distinct CDR3 sequences, with 20% to 25% found just once. As to time point: persistent/refractory GD, antithyroid drugs over 5 years with positive TRAb. PBMC-extracted RNA yielded the TCR library. The sample here was peripheral blood mononuclear cells (PBMCs), taken when the disease was refractory, from a patient treated with antithyroid drugs. The receptors stem from a female donor with Graves disease.

This clonotype has a count of ten or more. The chain has TRBV18 and TRBJ1-6; D remains unclear. CDR1 and CDR2 from the germline V gene are KGHSH and LQKENI. V dropped 8 bases and J dropped 0 bases, with 11 bases sitting between them. This CDR3 is 15 amino acids long. CDR3 coding DNA: TGTGCCAGCACAACGCTAAGCTCCTATAATTCACCCCTCCACTTT. Translation gives CASTTLSSYNSPLHF.

In this sample, this clonotype turned up many times. The rearrangement links TRBV7-2 to TRBJ2-5; TRBD1 matches 10 bases. Germline CDR1 reads SGHTA; CDR2 reads FQGNSA. V trimming: 4 bases; J trimming: 0 bases; junction bases outside the gene matches: 8. The CDR3 is 17 amino acids. CDR3 region: CASSSTRDRGHQETQYF. CDR3 nucleotide sequence: TGTGCCAGCAGCTCGACCCGGGACAGGGGTCACCAAGAGACCCAGTACTTC.

Many counts were recorded for this clonotype. The chain has TRBV28 and TRBJ2-6; D not resolved. CDR3 length equals 15 residues. V gave up 3 bases and J gave up 1 base, with 7 bases separating them. From germline, CDR1 is MDHEN and CDR2 SYDVKM. In DNA, the CDR3 is TGTGCCAGCAGTTTTTGGTTTTCTGGGGCCAACGTCCTGACTTTC. Its translation: CASSFWFSGANVLTF.

This clonotype came up a few times. V is TRBV5-6 and J is TRBJ2-7, with D tentatively TRBD1 or TRBD2 (5 bases each). The CDR3 has 15 residues. Germline CDR1 reads SGHDT; CDR2 reads YYEEEE. With 4 bases removed from V and 0 bases from J, the gap between germline ends came to 14 bases. The CDR3 here is CASSMGPGFSYEQYF. As DNA, the CDR3 is TGTGCCAGCAGCATGGGACCGGGATTCTCCTACGAGCAGTACTTC.

This clonotype was counted only a few times. The conserved final phenylalanine or tryptophan is absent from the CDR3, which likely points to a read error. The chain combines TRBV5-1 with TRBJ2-2; D is uncertain. V gave up 2 bases and J gave up 5 bases, with 4 bases separating them. Germline lookup yields CDR1 SGHRS and CDR2 YFSETQ. The CDR3 has 12 amino acids. This chain's CDR3 is CASSFGTGELFS. The CDR3 nucleotides are TGCGCCAGCAGCTTTGGAACCGGGGAGCTGTTTTCT.

This clonotype has ten or more counts. The chain links TRBV3-1 to TRBJ1-5; no reliable D call. Germline V lookup: CDR1 LGHDT, CDR2 YNNKEL (reference sequence). V shed 0 bases and J shed 7 bases, with 16 bases lying between them. The CDR3 has 16 amino acids. The CDR3 loop reads CASSQEASLGEQPQHF. In nucleotides, the CDR3 is TGTGCCAGCAGCCAAGAGGCGAGTCTAGGCGAGCAGCCCCAGCATTTT.

This clonotype came up once. The chain's CDR3 is CASRRGLAGGNNEQFF. The CDR3 coding sequence is TGTGCCAGCAGGAGAGGGCTAGCGGGAGGAAACAATGAGCAGTTCTTC. The V call is TRBV7-9, the J call TRBJ2-1; 11 positions match TRBD2. Trimming took 6 bases from V and 5 from J; bases not matched to a gene: 9. CDR3 length: 16 residues. Per the germline V gene, CDR1 is SEHNR and CDR2 is FQNEAQ (reference sequence).

This clonotype showed up many times. The chain couples TRBV7-2 to TRBJ2-1; 7 bases line up with TRBD2. CDR3 size: 16 residues. The germline V gene encodes CDR1 SGHTA and CDR2 FQGNSA. V gave up 2 bases and J gave up 7 bases; unmatched junction bases: 11. CDR3 amino acids: CASSLLSRTRTNEQFF. For the CDR3, the DNA is TGTGCCAGCAGCTTACTATCCCGGACTAGAACTAATGAGCAGTTCTTC.

The V gene is TRBV5-1, the J gene TRBJ2-7, with D maybe TRBD1 (5 bases). V shed 1 base and J shed 0 bases, with 8 bases lying between them. CDR1 SGHRS and CDR2 YFSETQ come from the germline V gene. The CDR3 is 14 residues long. This chain's CDR3 is CASSLLDTSYEQYF. The DNA of the CDR3 is TGCGCCAGCAGCTTGCTGGACACCTCCTACGAGCAGTACTTC. The full variable domain, its missing parts supplied by reference TRBV5-1 and TRBJ2-7, is KAGVTQTPRYLIKTRGQQVTLSCSPISGHRSVSWYQQTPGQGLQFLFEYFSETQRNKGNFPGRFSGRQFSNSRSEMNVSTLELGDSALYLCASSLLDTSYEQYFGPGTRLTVT.

This clonotype was observed a few times. The chain couples TRBV6-1 to TRBJ2-7; unclear D gene. Germline values: CDR1 MNHNS, CDR2 SASEGT. The length of the CDR3 is 14 residues. With 5 bases removed from V and 2 bases from J, the gap between germline ends came to 13 bases. The CDR3 loop reads CASSRKDGPYEQYF. CDR3 coding DNA: TGTGCCAGCAGTAGAAAGGACGGGCCCTACGAGCAGTACTTC.

The chain links TRBV12-5 to TRBJ2-1; D is unresolved. The CDR3 is 16 amino acids. Trimming took 2 bases from V and 9 from J, leaving 20 bases between them. CDR1 is LGHNT, CDR2 FRNRAP, per germline. The CDR3 region has the DNA TGTGCTAGTGGTTTGATAAGGCAGTTACGGTCCGGTGAGCAGTTCTTC. It translates to CASGLIRQLRSGEQFF.

The V call is TRBV19, the J call TRBJ1-1, with D tentatively TRBD1 (6 bases). CDR3 length: 17 amino acids. Per the germline V gene, CDR1 is LNHDA and CDR2 is SQIVND (reference sequence). The germline V and J ends were trimmed by 5 bases and 1 base, with 20 bases remaining between them. The CDR3 loop reads CASSLLIGAGENTEAFF. The CDR3, as DNA: TGTGCCAGTAGTCTCCTCATCGGGGCAGGGGAGAACACTGAAGCTTTCTTT.

This clonotype was detected many times. The J gene is TRBJ1-1, the V gene TRBV5-1, with TRBD1 matching over 7 bases. CDR1 and CDR2 (germline): SGHRS, YFSETQ. The V gene end was trimmed by 3 bases and the J gene end by 1 base; junction bases not matched to a gene: 12. This CDR3 comprises 17 residues. The DNA of the CDR3 is TGCGCCAGCAGCTCCAGCGGAGATCCAGGGGGGAACACTGAAGCTTTCTTT. Its translation is CASSSSGDPGGNTEAFF.

This clonotype occurred many times. This chain connects TRBV9 to TRBJ1-2; D is ambiguous. Germline-derived CDR1 and CDR2 are SGDLS and YYNGEE. Trimming pared 4 bases from V and 3 bases from J, leaving 13 bases between. The CDR3 totals 14 residues. This chain's CDR3 is CASSPRGADYGYTF. CDR3 DNA sequence: TGTGCCAGCAGCCCTCGAGGCGCCGACTATGGCTACACCTTC.

This clonotype was seen at least ten times. This CDR3 is CASSGGPGPTYEQYF. As DNA, the CDR3 is TGTGCCAGCAGTGGGGGTCCGGGACCCACCTACGAGCAGTACTTC. The V and J genes are TRBV2 and TRBJ2-7; D may correspond to TRBD1 or TRBD2 (5 bases each). Per germline, CDR1 SNHLY and CDR2 FYNNEI. Trimming left V 4 bases short and J 2 bases short, with 15 bases between. The CDR3 spans 15 residues.

This clonotype was seen more than once but under ten times. The CDR3, as DNA: TGTGCCAGCAGCAACAGGGTGGGTGAAACTGAAGCTTTCTTT. Translated: CASSNRVGETEAFF. The chain uses TRBV11-2 and TRBJ1-1; TRBD1 is a possible D gene (6 bases). Germline-derived CDR1 and CDR2 are SGHAT and FQNNGV. The CDR3 totals 14 residues. The V gene lost 5 bases and the J gene lost 5 bases, with 15 bases spanning the gap.

V gene TRBV7-6 combines with J gene TRBJ2-5, with TRBD2 matching over 10 bases. The CDR3 extends over 18 amino acids. The trim removed 1 base at V and 3 bases at J, leaving 11 bases unmatched. Germline V gives CDR1 SGHVS, CDR2 FNYEAQ. CDR3 loop: CASSLVRSSGSIKETQYF. The CDR3 nucleotides read TGTGCCAGCAGCTTAGTCCGCTCTAGCGGGAGTATAAAAGAGACCCAGTACTTC.

This clonotype has ten or more counts. The chain combines TRBV28 with TRBJ1-6; no reliable D call. CDR3 length equals 12 residues. Trimming took 5 bases from V and 13 from J, leaving 12 bases between them. From germline, CDR1 is MDHEN and CDR2 SYDVKM. CDR3 nucleotides: TGTGCCAGCAGTGCGACCCTTTCGCCCCTCCACTTT. The encoded protein is CASSATLSPLHF.

This clonotype was observed at least ten times. This chain uses TRBV3-1 with TRBJ1-2; unclear D gene. Germline V gene lookup returns CDR1 LGHDT and CDR2 YNNKEL (reference sequence). The CDR3 spans 13 residues. Trimming removed 1 base at V and 2 bases at J, with 5 bases between. The CDR3 protein is CASSQGRNYGYTF. In DNA, the CDR3 is TGTGCCAGCAGCCAAGGCAGGAACTATGGCTACACCTTC.

This clonotype was picked up many times. The chain carries TRBV20-1 and TRBJ2-5; TRBD2 aligns across 9 bases. CDR1 is DFQATT, CDR2 SNEGSKA, per germline (reference sequence). V lost 8 bases to trimming and J lost 5 bases; unmatched junction nucleotides: 12. This CDR3 is built from 14 residues. CDR3 in amino acids: CSTIVSGRDETQYF. CDR3 nucleotides: TGCAGTACTATCGTTAGCGGGAGAGATGAGACCCAGTACTTC.

This clonotype was observed many times. The V and J genes are TRBV2 and TRBJ2-5; possible D gene TRBD1, 5 bases. Germline V CDR1 and CDR2: SNHLY, FYNNEI. This CDR3 comprises 15 residues. Trimming removed 4 bases at V and 2 bases at J, with 14 bases between. The CDR3 spells CASSVGDRGQETQYF. Here the CDR3 DNA reads TGTGCCAGCAGTGTTGGGGATAGGGGACAAGAGACCCAGTACTTC.

This clonotype was recorded many times. The chain combines TRBV7-9 with TRBJ2-2; 9 positions match TRBD1. After removal of 6 bases from V and 5 bases from J, the junction contained 7 bases not matched to a gene. CDR3 length: 15 amino acids. Germline V gives CDR1 SEHNR, CDR2 FQNEAQ (reference sequence). This CDR3 reads CASRPGQGGTGELFF. In nucleotides, the CDR3 is TGTGCCAGCAGGCCGGGACAGGGCGGAACCGGGGAGCTGTTTTTT.

This clonotype turned up a few times. The chain joins TRBV28 to TRBJ2-1; D gene unclear. Trimming removed 6 bases from V and 1 base from J, with 13 bases in between. Germline V gene sequence: CDR1 MDHEN, CDR2 SYDVKM. This CDR3 has 15 amino acids. CDR3 in DNA: TGTGCCAGCAGCCTAGTTAATCCTTCCTACAATGAGCAGTTCTTC. Its translation: CASSLVNPSYNEQFF.

This clonotype was detected ten times or more. The chain recombines TRBV28 with TRBJ2-2; possible D gene TRBD2, 6 bases. This CDR3 spans 13 amino acids. The V gene's germline CDR1 is MDHEN and CDR2 SYDVKM. V gave up 5 bases and J gave up 6 bases, with 10 bases separating them. The DNA for the CDR3 is TGTGCCAGCAGTCCACTAGCCCCCGGGGAGCTGTTTTTT. This translates into CASSPLAPGELFF.

This clonotype has a count of ten or more. The chain is built from TRBV7-2 and TRBJ1-1, with D perhaps matching TRBD1 (6 bases). The CDR3 contains 14 residues. Germline assignment: CDR1 SGHTA and CDR2 FQGNSA. V was shortened by 7 bases and J by 2 bases, with 14 bases between the two germline ends. CDR3 coding DNA: TGTGCCAGCACTTCCCAGGGGCCTAACACTGAAGCTTTCTTT. Protein: CASTSQGPNTEAFF.

The V call is TRBV28, the J call TRBJ2-5; 11 bases match TRBD1. This CDR3 is built from 17 residues. V lost 5 bases to trimming and J lost 5 bases; unmatched junction nucleotides: 13. Germline CDR1 reads MDHEN; CDR2 reads SYDVKM. In DNA, the CDR3 is TGTGCCAGCAGTCCCCATTCCGGGACAGGGGGGTCTGAGACCCAGTACTTC. Encoded protein: CASSPHSGTGGSETQYF.

In the case of this clonotype: This could be a read error, since a much larger clone is one nucleotide away. The rearrangement uses TRBV3-1 and TRBJ2-2, with 7 bases lining up with TRBD1. Germline V CDR1 and CDR2: LGHDT, YNNKEL (reference sequence). The CDR3 has 17 amino acids. The CDR3, as DNA: TGTGCCAGCGGCCAAGACAGGGATTTTCTTAACACCGGGGAGCTGTTTTTT. Amino acids: CASGQDRDFLNTGELFF.

The table lists this clonotype with many counts. This rearrangement joins TRBV2 to TRBJ2-2; no definite D call. Germline CDR1 reads SNHLY; CDR2 reads FYNNEI. The CDR3 is 15 amino acids. V lost 1 base to trimming and J lost 6 bases, with 12 bases between them. CDR3: CASSEGWGNAGELFF. The CDR3 nucleotides read TGTGCCAGCAGTGAAGGTTGGGGAAACGCCGGGGAGCTGTTTTTT.

J is TRBJ1-2 and V is TRBV27; the D gene is possibly TRBD1 (6 bases). The germline CDR1 and CDR2 sequences are MNHEY and SMNVEV (reference sequence). V was trimmed by 6 bases and J by 6 bases, leaving 20 bases between them. The CDR3 extends over 15 amino acids. CDR3 residues: CASSGNLGDIDGYTF. The CDR3 bases are TGTGCCAGCAGCGGAAACTTGGGGGACATCGATGGCTACACCTTC.